The 26 T cell receptor beta chains reported below all come from one sample, sequenced in a study of T cells in Graves' hyperthyroidism and ophthalmopathy. TCR beta CDR3 regions were amplified from RNA transcripts. A set of HTBI primers served as the primers for a first-round RT-PCR of the TCR CDR3. TCRdb passed the multiplex PCR reads through MiXCR, listing each CDR3 protein once. The repertoire holds hundreds of thousands of distinct CDR3 sequences, with approximately 20% as singletons. Sequencing was performed on blood. These receptors were obtained from a woman in her late teens or twenties with Graves' hyperthyroidism.

This clonotype was seen ten or more times. V gene TRBV11-2 combines with J gene TRBJ2-7; D unclear. CDR1 SGHAT and CDR2 FQNNGV come from the germline V gene. Trimming took 4 bases from V and 0 from J, leaving 10 bases between them. The CDR3 has 14 residues. CDR3 nucleotides: TGTGCCAGCAGCTCGGACCAAAGCTCCTACGAGCAGTACTTC. Amino acid sequence: CASSSDQSSYEQYF.

This clonotype was counted between two and nine times. One junction end disagrees with the germline gene, perhaps due to a read error. CDR3 coding DNA: TGTGCCAGCAGCCTTGATGTGACCCAAAAATTT. Translated: CASSLDVTQKF. The V gene is TRBV25-1, the J gene TRBJ1-1; no clear D gene. The CDR3 consists of 11 residues. The V gene's germline CDR1 is MGHDK and CDR2 SYGVNS.

The rearrangement joins TRBV6-2 or TRBV6-3 to TRBJ2-7; TRBD1 matches 7 bases. CDR1 MNHEY and CDR2 SVGEGT come from the germline V gene. This CDR3 is built from 15 residues. V lost 8 bases to trimming and J lost 3 bases; unmatched junction nucleotides: 13. The CDR3 DNA sequence: TGTGCCAGCCTCGCCCCGACAGGGAAGGTCTACGAGCAGTACTTC. Translated: CASLAPTGKVYEQYF.

The chain links TRBV14 to TRBJ2-7; 10 bases fit TRBD1. CDR3 length equals 13 residues. Unmatched junction bases numbered 6, after V lost 7 bases and J lost 6 bases. Germline V gene lookup returns CDR1 SGHDN and CDR2 FVKESK. The CDR3 coding sequence is TGTGCCAGCACCACGGGACAGGGGAGCGAGCAGTACTTC. This sequence encodes CASTTGQGSEQYF.

Many counts were recorded for this clonotype. The V gene is TRBV30, the J gene TRBJ2-5; D possibly corresponds to TRBD2 (6 bases). V was cut by 3 bases and J by 0 bases, with 11 bases left in between. The CDR3 is 14 residues long. Germline assignment: CDR1 GTSNPN and CDR2 SVGIG (reference sequence). CDR3 sequence reads: CAWSRAGYQETQYF. The CDR3 coding sequence is TGTGCCTGGAGCCGTGCGGGGTACCAAGAGACCCAGTACTTC.

This clonotype was seen ten or more times. This chain joins TRBV28 and TRBJ2-7; D may be TRBD2 (5 bases). Germline V lookup: CDR1 MDHEN, CDR2 SYDVKM. The V end was cut by 4 bases, the J end by 1 base, with 11 bases between. The CDR3 covers 14 residues. DNA of the CDR3: TGTGCCAGCAGTTCCGCGGGCCCGTCCTACGAGCAGTACTTC. Residues: CASSSAGPSYEQYF.

This clonotype occurred many times. The J gene is TRBJ1-1, the V gene TRBV15; 8 bases align to TRBD1. The CDR3 consists of 16 residues. Germline-derived CDR1 and CDR2 are LNHNV and YYDKDF (reference sequence). With V trimmed by 5 bases and J by 2 bases, 10 bases remained unmatched. In DNA form, the CDR3 reads TGTGCCACCAGCGACGGACAGGGTTTCGTCAACACTGAAGCTTTCTTT. Its protein is CATSDGQGFVNTEAFF.

This clonotype was seen ten or more times. The V call is TRBV20-1, the J call TRBJ1-5; TRBD1 matches at 8 bases. This CDR3 region has 13 residues. V shed 7 bases, J shed 2 bases, and the junction held 4 bases outside the gene matches. Germline V CDR1 and CDR2: DFQATT, SNEGSKA (reference sequence). The CDR3 region has the DNA TGCAGTGGCACGACAGGGGGCAATCAGCCCCAGCATTTT. Translation: CSGTTGGNQPQHF.

This clonotype has ten or more counts. The chain couples TRBV6-5 to TRBJ2-7; 7 positions agree with TRBD1. Germline V CDR1 and CDR2: MNHEY, SVGAGI. Trimming removed 6 bases from V and 3 bases from J; junction bases left unmatched: 17. The CDR3 is 17 amino acids. CDR3 bases: TGTGCCAGCAGCGGGGACAGCACTTATTCCCCAAACTACGAGCAGTACTTC. Protein: CASSGDSTYSPNYEQYF.

This clonotype was detected many times. The chain combines TRBV20-1 with TRBJ2-5, with TRBD2 matching 13 bases. CDR1 is DFQATT, CDR2 SNEGSKA, per germline (reference sequence). CDR3 length equals 13 residues. CDR3 region: CRALAGGEETQYF. The CDR3, as DNA: TGCAGGGCACTAGCGGGGGGGGAAGAGACCCAGTACTTC.

This clonotype showed up many times. This chain links TRBV6-1 with TRBJ1-1; tentative D call: TRBD1 (6 bases). V was trimmed by 1 base and J by 2 bases, leaving 11 bases between them. Per germline, CDR1 MNHNS and CDR2 SASEGT. CDR3 length: 15 amino acids. CDR3 nucleotide sequence: TGTGCCAGCAGTGAAGGAGGGGGTTTAAACACTGAAGCTTTCTTT. This sequence encodes CASSEGGGLNTEAFF.

Comments on this clonotype: At one boundary the junction diverges from the germline segment, which might be a read error. The chain links TRBV6-1 to TRBJ1-1; D is unresolved. The CDR3 covers 14 residues. Germline loops: CDR1 MNHNS, CDR2 SASEGT. As DNA, the CDR3 is TGTGCCAGCAGCAGGACCGTGAGGTACACTGATGCTTTCTTT. Translating it yields CASSRTVRYTDAFF.

This clonotype was observed at least ten times. The genes are TRBV11-1 and TRBJ2-7; 10 bases align to TRBD1. Germline loops: CDR1 SGHAT, CDR2 FQDESV (reference sequence). This CDR3 comprises 16 residues. V was pared by 1 base and J by 2 bases, with 5 bases of the junction left unmatched. The CDR3, as DNA: TGTGCCAGCAGCTTAGGTAGGACAGGGGGGACCTACGAGCAGTACTTC. This gives the protein CASSLGRTGGTYEQYF. Filled out from reference TRBV11-1 and TRBJ2-7, the complete variable domain reads EAEVAQSPRYKITEKSQAVAFWCDPISGHATLYWYRQILGQGPELLVQFQDESVVDDSQLPKDRFSAERLKGVDSTLKIQPAELGDSAMYLCASSLGRTGGTYEQYFGPGTRLTVT.

This clonotype was seen repeatedly, ten times or more. The chain employs TRBV6-2 or TRBV6-3 and TRBJ2-7, with D uncertain. The CDR3 has 17 amino acids. Germline V lookup: CDR1 MNHEY, CDR2 SVGEGT. Deletions cut 0 bases from V and 1 base from J, with 16 bases between. CDR3 in amino acids: CASSYSMLKGGSYEQYF. CDR3 in DNA: TGTGCCAGCAGTTACTCGATGTTGAAGGGTGGATCCTACGAGCAGTACTTC.

The V and J genes are TRBV6-5 and TRBJ2-7; perhaps TRBD1 as D (6 bases). Looked up from germline, CDR1 is MNHEY and CDR2 is SVGAGI. This CDR3 spans 14 amino acids. V lost 2 bases to trimming and J lost 6 bases, with 14 bases between them. The CDR3 loop is CASSYGQGMGEQYF. The DNA of the CDR3 is TGTGCCAGCAGTTACGGGCAGGGGATGGGCGAGCAGTACTTC.

This clonotype came up many times. This rearrangement joins TRBV9 to TRBJ2-7, with 11 bases lining up with TRBD2. The CDR3 is made up of 13 amino acids. J gave up 7 bases and V 3 bases, and 3 bases lay outside the gene matches. The germline V gene encodes CDR1 SGDLS and CDR2 YYNGEE. CDR3 coding DNA: TGTGCCAGCAGCGCAGGGACTAGCGGAGAGCAGTACTTC. Protein product: CASSAGTSGEQYF.

There are many counts of this clonotype. This sequence joins TRBV5-1 and TRBJ2-4, with D unresolved. The CDR3 totals 14 residues. CDR1 and CDR2 from the germline V gene are SGHRS and YFSETQ. V was shortened by 0 bases and J by 2 bases, with 6 bases between the two germline ends. The CDR3 here is CASSLEVTKNIQYF. For the CDR3, the DNA is TGCGCCAGCAGCTTGGAAGTGACCAAAAACATTCAGTACTTC.

This clonotype was observed many times. V usage is TRBV12-3 or TRBV12-4 and J usage is TRBJ2-5, with 11 nucleotides matching TRBD2. This CDR3 has 16 amino acids. Unmatched junction bases numbered 9, after V lost 5 bases and J lost 4 bases. The CDR3 here is CASSSNSGGAGETQYF. In DNA, the CDR3 is TGTGCCAGCAGTAGCAATAGCGGGGGGGCAGGAGAGACCCAGTACTTC.

This clonotype was detected many times. The V gene is TRBV12-3 or TRBV12-4, the J gene TRBJ2-2, with D perhaps matching TRBD2 (7 bases). The CDR3 has 16 residues. V gave up 0 bases and J gave up 5 bases, with 13 bases separating them. The CDR3 loop reads CASSLAPGGLTGELFF. As DNA, the CDR3 is TGTGCCAGCAGTTTAGCCCCGGGGGGCCTTACCGGGGAGCTGTTTTTT.

In its sample, this clonotype was seen many times. The J gene is TRBJ1-1, the V gene TRBV6-1; no reliable D call. V lost 7 bases, J lost 1 base, and 10 bases lay in between. Germline V CDR1 and CDR2: MNHNS, SASEGT. This CDR3 region has 13 residues. The CDR3 DNA sequence: TGTGCCAGCACCGGAGCTACGAACACTGAAGCTTTCTTT. Its protein product is CASTGATNTEAFF.

This clonotype was recorded many times. V is TRBV20-1 and J is TRBJ2-7; weak D call: TRBD1 (6 bases). Looked up from germline, CDR1 is DFQATT and CDR2 is SNEGSKA (reference sequence). This CDR3 spans 14 amino acids. V dropped 6 bases and J dropped 5 bases, with 20 bases sitting between them. This CDR3 is CSASTGSTFDEQYF. CDR3 bases: TGCAGTGCGAGTACAGGGTCTACCTTCGACGAGCAGTACTTC.

The chain links TRBV18 to TRBJ1-1; a weak D match, TRBD1 (6 bases). Trimming shortened V by 2 bases and J by 4 bases, and 17 bases separated the two germline ends. The V gene's germline CDR1 is KGHSH and CDR2 LQKENI. CDR3 size: 16 residues. CDR3 in DNA: TGTGCCAGCTCACCAGGATACAGGGATTTAGGCACTGAAGCTTTCTTT. Protein sequence: CASSPGYRDLGTEAFF.

Ten or more counts support this clonotype. This chain links TRBV20-1 with TRBJ2-5; D is possibly TRBD1 or TRBD2 (5 bases each). Germline V gives CDR1 DFQATT, CDR2 SNEGSKA (reference sequence). The CDR3 covers 16 residues. The ends were cut back, 6 bases at V and 5 bases at J, with 25 bases in the middle. As DNA, the CDR3 is TGCAGTGCGCCTAATTCCGGGACCTACGAAACGGAGACCCAGTACTTC. Translation: CSAPNSGTYETETQYF.

This clonotype was seen a handful of times. The chain recombines TRBV7-9 with TRBJ1-1; 7 bases are a match to TRBD1. CDR3 size: 15 residues. Unmatched junction bases numbered 10, after V lost 2 bases and J lost 7 bases. Per germline, CDR1 SEHNR and CDR2 FQNEAQ (reference sequence). For the CDR3, the DNA is TGTGCCAGCAGCTTACCGGACAGGCATGGATATGAAGCTTTCTTT. Amino acids: CASSLPDRHGYEAFF. The variable domain in full, completed from reference TRBV7-9 and TRBJ1-1, reads DTGVSQNPRHKITKRGQNVTFRCDPISEHNRLYWYRQTLGQGPEFLTYFQNEAQLEKSRLLSDRFSAERPKGSFSTLEIQRTEQGDSAMYLCASSLPDRHGYEAFFGQGTRLTVV.

This clonotype has ten or more counts. J is TRBJ2-2 and V is TRBV6-2 or TRBV6-3; 9 positions agree with TRBD2. J was trimmed by 2 bases and V by 2 bases; bases with no gene match: 9. The germline gives CDR1 MNHEY, CDR2 SVGEGT. The CDR3 is 18 amino acids. The CDR3 spells CASSYENRGGVNTGELFF. CDR3 in DNA: TGTGCCAGCAGTTACGAAAATCGCGGGGGGGTAAACACCGGGGAGCTGTTTTTT.

This clonotype occurred many times. CDR3 nucleotides: TGTGCCAGCAGCTCACCGGGACTCCACTTATACTTC. Amino acids: CASSSPGLHLYF. The chain recombines TRBV7-2 with TRBJ2-7; TRBD2 is a possible D gene (6 bases). CDR1 and CDR2 from the germline V gene are SGHTA and FQGNSA. V was pared by 4 bases and J by 13 bases, with 17 bases between. CDR3 length: 12 residues. The full variable domain, with the rest looked up from reference TRBV7-2 and TRBJ2-7, is GAGVSQSPSNKVTEKGKDVELRCDPISGHTALYWYRQSLGQGLEFLIYFQGNSAPDKSGLPSDRFSAERTGGSVSTLTIQRTQQEDSAVYLCASSSPGLHLYFGPGTRLTVT.